These 28 T cell receptor beta chains share one sample of origin, sequenced in a study of blood T cells in healthy people across ages. For the second PCR, which ran for roughly 6 to 12 cycles, a sample-barcoded 5' primer and a J-beta primer mix were used. Via MiXCR, TCRdb re-called the 5' RACE reads, giving one row per CDR3 protein. The sample has some 670,000 distinct CDR3 sequences, approximately 52% seen once. The sample was blood. Receptor source: a woman of 80 years or more in good health.

This clonotype was recorded many times. The chain combines TRBV10-3 with TRBJ1-1, with TRBD1 as a possible D gene (6 bases). V lost 4 bases to trimming and J lost 5 bases, with 14 bases between them. The CDR3 is 14 amino acids. CDR1 and CDR2 from the germline V gene are ENHRY and SYGVKD. The CDR3 coding sequence is TGTGCCATCAGTGGAACAGGGTACCAAACTGAAGCTTTCTTT. Encoded protein: CAISGTGYQTEAFF.

Comments on this clonotype: Just one base apart from a much larger clone, this may be a read error. The CDR3 reads CSAGSGSTETQYF. As DNA, the CDR3 is TGCAGCGCCGGGAGCGGGAGCACAGAGACGCAGTATTTT. J is TRBJ2-3 and V is TRBV29-1; 8 nucleotides match TRBD2. The CDR3 covers 13 residues. Germline V gene lookup returns CDR1 SQVTM and CDR2 ANQGSEA.

On this clonotype itself: A clone one base away is much larger, so this may be a read error. The chain recombines TRBV27 with TRBJ2-3; 13 nucleotides agree with TRBD2. The J segment lost 4 bases and the V segment lost 3 bases, leaving 19 bases of the junction unmatched. Looked up from germline, CDR1 is MNHEY and CDR2 is SMNVEV (reference sequence). The CDR3 sequence is 21 residues long. CDR3 sequence (DNA): TGTGCCAGCAGTTTCTCACCCCGGACTAGCGGGAGTCTCGGCGGGGCAGATACGCAGTATTTT. Translated, it gives CASSFSPRTSGSLGGADTQYF.

The chain couples TRBV28 to TRBJ2-3; 14 bases agree with TRBD2. Germline CDR1 is MDHEN and CDR2 is SYDVKM. The CDR3 runs to 22 residues. The V segment lost 6 bases and the J segment 0 bases; nucleotides outside the gene matches: 20. CDR3 residues: CASSNLLPPPTSGRASTDTQYF. In DNA form, the CDR3 reads TGTGCCAGCAGCAACCTCCTTCCCCCTCCGACTAGCGGGAGGGCCAGCACAGATACGCAGTATTTT.

The V call is TRBV2, the J call TRBJ2-1; D remains ambiguous. Germline V gene data show CDR1 as SNHLY and CDR2 as FYNNEI. Trimming shortened V by 2 bases and J by 12 bases, and 14 bases separated the two germline ends. The CDR3 totals 13 residues. CDR3 coding DNA: TGTGCCAGCAGTGAACTTCTAGTTTTTATGCAGTTCTTC. It is translated as CASSELLVFMQFF.

The V gene is TRBV28, the J gene TRBJ2-1; 8 positions agree with TRBD2. The CDR3 is made up of 21 amino acids. V trimming: 1 base; J trimming: 0 bases; junction bases outside the gene matches: 17. Germline V lookup: CDR1 MDHEN, CDR2 SYDVKM. In nucleotides, the CDR3 is TGTGCCAGCAGTTTATTCAGCGGGAGCCGCTTTGCTCGTAGCTCCTACAATGAGCAGTTCTTC. Amino acid sequence: CASSLFSGSRFARSSYNEQFF.

This clonotype was seen repeatedly, ten times or more. The genes are TRBV6-1 and TRBJ2-2; 15 positions agree with TRBD2. After removal of 8 bases from V and 2 bases from J, the junction contained 6 bases not matched to a gene. This CDR3 is 17 amino acids long. The germline V gene encodes CDR1 MNHNS and CDR2 SASEGT. The CDR3 is CASFSGLAGGNTGELFF. CDR3 DNA: TGTGCCAGCTTTTCGGGACTAGCGGGAGGAAACACCGGGGAGCTGTTTTTT.

In its sample, this clonotype was seen a few times. A read error may explain this, as a much larger clone is one base away. The V gene is TRBV12-3 or TRBV12-4, the J gene TRBJ2-7; no reliable D call. The germline V and J ends were trimmed by 5 bases and 0 bases, with 8 bases remaining between them. This CDR3 contains 13 residues. In DNA form, the CDR3 reads TGTGCCAGCAGTGTTCAACGCTCCTACGAGCAGTACTTC. Residues: CASSVQRSYEQYF.

This clonotype was picked up many times. CDR3 protein: CASSRSDSRGDTQYF. The CDR3 coding sequence is TGCGCCAGCAGCCGCTCTGACTCCCGAGGGGATACGCAGTATTTT. This chain links TRBV4-1 with TRBJ2-3, with a tentative D call TRBD2 (5 bases). Trimming took 4 bases from V and 6 from J, leaving 17 bases between them. Germline CDR1 is MGHRA and CDR2 is YSYEKL. The CDR3 sequence is 15 residues long.

The chain employs TRBV20-1 and TRBJ1-1; 7 bases fit TRBD1. The V and J ends lost 6 bases and 10 bases, in that order; junction bases with no gene match: 14. CDR1 is DFQATT and CDR2 is SNEGSKA in the germline V gene (reference sequence). The CDR3 loop spans 13 amino acids. Here the CDR3 reads CSASRTGAGGAFF. The CDR3 DNA sequence: TGCAGTGCCTCCCGGACAGGCGCAGGGGGAGCTTTCTTT.

V and J are TRBV20-1 and TRBJ2-7, with 9 bases lining up with TRBD1. The DNA end lines up better with TRBJ2-5; the J call may be wrong. Germline assignment: CDR1 DFQATT and CDR2 SNEGSKA (reference sequence). This CDR3 comprises 16 residues. As DNA, the CDR3 is TGCAGTGCTAGGTTCCCCGGGACAGGGAGAACGGAGACCCAGTACTTC. This sequence encodes CSARFPGTGRTETQYF.

The sample holds many counts of this clonotype. The chain employs TRBV24-1 and TRBJ2-1, with a tentative D call TRBD2 (6 bases). Germline V gives CDR1 KGHDR, CDR2 SFDVKD. Trimming took 9 bases from V and 4 from J, leaving 18 bases between them. CDR3 size: 15 residues. This chain's CDR3 is CATAGTGVFYNEQFF. For the CDR3, the DNA is TGTGCCACCGCGGGGACGGGCGTCTTTTACAATGAGCAGTTCTTC.

The CDR3 nucleotides are TGTGCCAGCAGTCCTGGCCTCGGGTCCTTCTACACCTTC. It translates to CASSPGLGSFYTF. The chain employs TRBV28 and TRBJ1-2; unclear D gene. Germline values: CDR1 MDHEN, CDR2 SYDVKM. This CDR3 spans 13 amino acids. Deletions cut 5 bases from V and 10 bases from J, with 17 bases between.

This clonotype has at least ten counts. The V call is TRBV29-1, the J call TRBJ1-4, with D hard to call. The ends were cut back, 4 bases at V and 7 bases at J, with 13 bases in the middle. From germline, CDR1 is SQVTM and CDR2 ANQGSEA. CDR3 length: 13 amino acids. CDR3 region: CSVGRRFGEKLFF. CDR3 nucleotides: TGCAGCGTTGGCCGCCGGTTCGGTGAAAAACTGTTTTTT.

The rearrangement uses TRBV7-8 and TRBJ2-1; a possible D gene is TRBD1 (5 bases). Germline CDR1 reads SGHVS; CDR2 reads FQNEAQ. Trimming took 2 bases from V and 2 from J, leaving 10 bases between them. The length of the CDR3 is 15 residues. CDR3 coding DNA: TGTGCCAGCAGCTTACAAGGGGAAGCCTACAATGAGCAGTTCTTC. Protein: CASSLQGEAYNEQFF. The variable domain in full, with the rest retrieved from reference TRBV7-8 and TRBJ2-1, is GAGVSQSPRYKVAKRGQDVALRCDPISGHVSLFWYQQALGQGPEFLTYFQNEAQLDKSGLPSDRFFAERPEGSVSTLKIQRTQQEDSAVYLCASSLQGEAYNEQFFGPGTRLTVL.

This clonotype was detected many times. This chain links TRBV9 with TRBJ2-3; 10 bases line up with TRBD1. The junction had 4 bases not matched to a gene; V was cut back by 0 bases and J by 0 bases. Germline assignment: CDR1 SGDLS and CDR2 YYNGEE. The CDR3 totals 17 residues. CDR3 nucleotide sequence: TGTGCCAGCAGCGTAGGACAGGGGGCGCTTAGCACAGATACGCAGTATTTT. It yields the protein CASSVGQGALSTDTQYF.

Concerning this clonotype: With a much larger clone just one base away, this may be a read error. The chain combines TRBV10-3 with TRBJ2-1; D perhaps matches TRBD2 (6 bases). The germline V gene has CDR1 ENHRY and CDR2 SYGVKD. The CDR3 consists of 18 residues. The V and J ends lost 10 bases and 1 base respectively, with 26 bases between them. CDR3 residues: CATGGGGEVIISYNEQFF. DNA for the CDR3: TGTGCCACCGGGGGAGGTGGGGAGGTAATAATATCCTACAATGAGCAGTTCTTC.

This clonotype occurred many times. This chain joins TRBV6-6 and TRBJ1-1; D call uncertain. Germline loops: CDR1 MNHNY, CDR2 SVGAGI (reference sequence). CDR3 size: 14 residues. Deletions cut 6 bases from V and 0 bases from J, with 11 bases between. The CDR3 coding sequence is TGTGCCAGCAGGCAGACACCACTGAACACTGAAGCTTTCTTT. Its protein is CASRQTPLNTEAFF.

The V and J genes are TRBV6-5 and TRBJ2-1; the match to TRBD2 covers 7 bases. CDR3 length equals 15 residues. V shed 5 bases, J shed 3 bases, and the junction held 7 bases outside the gene matches. CDR1 and CDR2 (germline): MNHEY, SVGAGI. CDR3 residues: CASSGTTNFYNEQFF. CDR3 coding DNA: TGTGCCAGCAGTGGGACTACGAACTTCTACAATGAGCAGTTCTTC.

This clonotype was picked up many times. A junction end diverges from the germline sequence, so it may reflect a read error. The chain recombines TRBV12-3 or TRBV12-4 with TRBJ2-1; D is undetermined. This CDR3 has 13 amino acids. This CDR3 is CASGPISFNEQFF. DNA for the CDR3: TGTGCCAGCGGGCCTATATCCTTCAATGAGCAGTTCTTC.

In its sample, this clonotype was seen many times. A read error may be the cause here, since a much bigger clone is one base away. The V gene is TRBV4-1, the J gene TRBJ2-1, with 9 bases aligning to TRBD1. With the DNA end fitting TRBJ2-7 better, the J assignment may be wrong. Germline CDR1 and CDR2: MGHRA and YSYEKL. The CDR3 sequence is 18 residues long. This CDR3 reads CASSQGQGFLGSYNEQYF. CDR3 in DNA: TGCGCCAGCAGCCAGGGACAGGGCTTTCTCGGCTCCTACAATGAGCAGTACTTC.

The table lists this clonotype with a few counts. V usage is TRBV28 and J usage is TRBJ1-6; the match to TRBD1 covers 7 bases. V lost 5 bases to trimming and J lost 6 bases; unmatched junction nucleotides: 13. CDR1 and CDR2 (germline): MDHEN, SYDVKM. There are 17 residues in the CDR3. CDR3 DNA sequence: TGTGCCAGCAGTGGCCCGACCCCGGGACAGATTAATTCACCCCTCCACTTT. Translating it yields CASSGPTPGQINSPLHF.

This clonotype has a count of ten or more. V gene TRBV12-3 or TRBV12-4 combines with J gene TRBJ2-7, with TRBD1 matching 8 bases. CDR3 size: 14 residues. J gave up 0 bases and V 6 bases, and 4 bases lay outside the gene matches. The chain's CDR3 is CASRRQGNSYEQYF. In DNA, the CDR3 is TGTGCCAGCAGACGACAGGGGAACTCCTACGAGCAGTACTTC.

This clonotype was seen more than once but under ten times. This rearrangement joins TRBV20-1 to TRBJ2-7, with 8 bases aligning to TRBD2. Near its end, the DNA agrees better with TRBJ2-5, so the J call may be wrong. Germline V gene data show CDR1 as DFQATT and CDR2 as SNEGSKA (reference sequence). This CDR3 is built from 15 residues. The CDR3 region has the DNA TGCAGTGCTAGAGAGTCCAGCGGGAGTGGGGAGACCCAGTACTTC. Its translation: CSARESSGSGETQYF.

The CDR3 is CSANRVSGANVLTF. The CDR3 DNA sequence: TGCAGTGCCAACAGGGTGTCTGGGGCCAACGTCCTGACTTTC. V usage is TRBV20-1 and J usage is TRBJ2-6; the D gene is possibly TRBD1 (6 bases). Germline CDR1 and CDR2: DFQATT and SNEGSKA (reference sequence). The CDR3 is 14 amino acids. V was clipped by 6 bases and J by 1 base, with 10 bases between them.

To note about this clonotype: This may arise from a read error, as a much more abundant clone is one base away. This chain joins TRBV4-1 and TRBJ2-1; perhaps D is TRBD1 or TRBD2 (6 bases each). Germline V gene lookup returns CDR1 MGHRA and CDR2 YSYEKL. This CDR3 is 16 amino acids long. The CDR3 loop is CARSQEGGSSYNEQFF. The CDR3 DNA reads TGCGCCCGCAGCCAAGAGGGGGGCAGCTCCTACAATGAGCAGTTCTTC.

This clonotype was observed once. A much larger clone sits a single nucleotide away, making a read error possible. The V and J genes are TRBV12-3 or TRBV12-4 and TRBJ2-7; D possibly matches TRBD1 or TRBD2 (5 bases each). This CDR3 has 13 residues. V shed 7 bases and J shed 10 bases, with 20 bases lying between them. This chain's CDR3 is CASKRDLQEPQYF. The CDR3 region has the DNA TGTGCCAGCAAAAGGGACCTCCAAGAGCCCCAGTACTTC.

As for this clonotype: Possible read error: a much larger clone is one base away. The J gene is TRBJ1-2, the V gene TRBV21-1. TRBV21-1 is labeled a pseudogene. This CDR3 comprises 19 residues. The CDR3 sequence is CASSKAPGDGLPLNYGYTF. CDR3 coding DNA: TGTGCCAGCAGCAAAGCCCCTGGGGACGGGCTCCCGCTTAACTATGGCTACACCTTC.